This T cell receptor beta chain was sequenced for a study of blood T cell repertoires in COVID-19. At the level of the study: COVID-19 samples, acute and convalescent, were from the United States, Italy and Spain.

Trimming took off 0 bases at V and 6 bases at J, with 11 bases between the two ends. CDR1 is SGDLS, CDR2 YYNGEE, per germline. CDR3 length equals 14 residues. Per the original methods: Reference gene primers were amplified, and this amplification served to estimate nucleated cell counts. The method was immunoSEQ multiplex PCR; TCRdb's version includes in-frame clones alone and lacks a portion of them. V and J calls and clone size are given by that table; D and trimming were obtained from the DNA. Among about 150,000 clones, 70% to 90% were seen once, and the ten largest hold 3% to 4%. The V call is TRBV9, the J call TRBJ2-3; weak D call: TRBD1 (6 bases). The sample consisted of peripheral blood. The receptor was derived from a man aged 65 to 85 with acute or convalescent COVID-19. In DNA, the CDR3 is TGTGCCAGCAGCGTAGCAGGGGTCAAGGATACGCAGTATTTT. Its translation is CASSVAGVKDTQYF.